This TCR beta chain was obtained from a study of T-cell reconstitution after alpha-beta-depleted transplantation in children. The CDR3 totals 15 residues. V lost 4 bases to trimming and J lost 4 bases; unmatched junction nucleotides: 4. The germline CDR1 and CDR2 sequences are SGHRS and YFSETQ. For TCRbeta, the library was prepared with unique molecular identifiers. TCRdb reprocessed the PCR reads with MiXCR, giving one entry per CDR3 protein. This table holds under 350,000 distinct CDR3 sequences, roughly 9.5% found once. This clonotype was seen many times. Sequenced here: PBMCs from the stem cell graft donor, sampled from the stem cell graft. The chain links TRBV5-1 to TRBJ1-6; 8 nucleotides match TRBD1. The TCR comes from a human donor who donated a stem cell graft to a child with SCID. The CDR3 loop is CASSTGTGYNSPLHF. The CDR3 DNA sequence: TGCGCCAGCAGCACAGGGACAGGATATAATTCACCCCTCCACTTT.